This T cell receptor beta chain was obtained from a study of OX40 agonist ivuxolimab in advanced cancers. Study summary: Ivuxolimab was administered intravenously to patients at 0.01 to 10 mg/kg every 2 weeks. One patient with hepatocellular carcinoma and two with cutaneous melanoma, three in all, had partial responses.

The CDR3 is 14 residues long. The J segment lost 5 bases and the V segment lost 3 bases, leaving 4 bases of the junction unmatched. Germline loops: CDR1 SEHNR, CDR2 FQNEAQ (reference sequence). Points on this clone: The antigen is undetermined.

Study findings and constraints: Some of the nonresponding patients also showed low levels of normalized T-cell clonal expansion.

Here immunoSEQ multiplex PCR was the method, and the copy in TCRdb shows in-frame clones only, minus some. The sample shows around 93,000 clones, around 87% of them seen only once. The sequence was obtained from an adult with an advanced solid tumor such as melanoma, head and neck, liver or kidney cancer. The sequencing here drew on CD4+ or CD8+ T cells sorted from blood, taken in a trial of the OX40 agonist ivuxolimab. The chain is built from TRBV7-9 and TRBJ2-5; 9 bases agree with TRBD2. The CDR3 nucleotides read TGTGCCAGCAGCTTTGCGGGAGGGGGGGAGACCCAGTACTTC. It is translated as CASSFAGGGETQYF.